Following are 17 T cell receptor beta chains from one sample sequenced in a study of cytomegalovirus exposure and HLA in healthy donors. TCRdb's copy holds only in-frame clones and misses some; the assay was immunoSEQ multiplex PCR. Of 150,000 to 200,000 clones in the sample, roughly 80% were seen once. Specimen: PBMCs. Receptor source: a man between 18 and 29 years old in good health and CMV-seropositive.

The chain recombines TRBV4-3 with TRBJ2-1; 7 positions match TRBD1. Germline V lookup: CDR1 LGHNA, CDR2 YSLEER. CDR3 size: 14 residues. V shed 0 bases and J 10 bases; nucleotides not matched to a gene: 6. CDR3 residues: CASSQEGTVVEQFF. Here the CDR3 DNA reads TGCGCCAGCAGCCAAGAGGGGACAGTGGTGGAGCAGTTCTTC.

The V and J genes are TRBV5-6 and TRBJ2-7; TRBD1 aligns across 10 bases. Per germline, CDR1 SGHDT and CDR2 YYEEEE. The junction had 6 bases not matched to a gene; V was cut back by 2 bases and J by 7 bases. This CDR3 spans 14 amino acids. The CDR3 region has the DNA TGTGCCAGCAGCTTTGGGACAGGGGCACGGGAGCAGTACTTC. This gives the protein CASSFGTGAREQYF. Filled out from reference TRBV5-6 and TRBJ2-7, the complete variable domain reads DAGVTQSPTHLIKTRGQQVTLRCSPKSGHDTVSWYQQALGQGPQFIFQYYEEEERQRGNFPDRFSGHQFPNYSSELNVNALLLGDSALYLCASSFGTGAREQYFGPGTRLTVT.

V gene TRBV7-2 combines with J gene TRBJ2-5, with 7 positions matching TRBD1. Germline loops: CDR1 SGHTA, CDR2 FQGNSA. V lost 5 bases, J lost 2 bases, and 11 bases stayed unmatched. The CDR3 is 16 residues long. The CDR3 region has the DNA TGTGCCAGCAGCACCCGGACAGGATCTATACAAGAGACCCAGTACTTC. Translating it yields CASSTRTGSIQETQYF.

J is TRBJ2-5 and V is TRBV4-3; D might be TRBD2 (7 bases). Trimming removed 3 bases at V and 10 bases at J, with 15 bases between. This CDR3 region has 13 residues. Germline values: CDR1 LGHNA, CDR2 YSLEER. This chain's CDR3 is CASSQLQGGGQYF. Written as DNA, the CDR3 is TGCGCCAGCAGCCAGCTGCAAGGGGGGGGCCAGTACTTC.

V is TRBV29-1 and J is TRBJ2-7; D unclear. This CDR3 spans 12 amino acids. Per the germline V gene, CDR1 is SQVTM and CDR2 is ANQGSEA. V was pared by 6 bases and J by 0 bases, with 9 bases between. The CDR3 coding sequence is TGCAGCGTAAAGACGGGCTCCTACGAGCAGTACTTC. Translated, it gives CSVKTGSYEQYF.

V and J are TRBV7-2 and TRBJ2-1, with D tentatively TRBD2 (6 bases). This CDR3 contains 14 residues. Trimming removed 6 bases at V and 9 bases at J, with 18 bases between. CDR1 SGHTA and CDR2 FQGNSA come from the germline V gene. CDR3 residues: CASRPGLGVVEQFF. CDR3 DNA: TGTGCCAGCAGGCCGGGACTTGGGGTCGTTGAGCAGTTCTTC.

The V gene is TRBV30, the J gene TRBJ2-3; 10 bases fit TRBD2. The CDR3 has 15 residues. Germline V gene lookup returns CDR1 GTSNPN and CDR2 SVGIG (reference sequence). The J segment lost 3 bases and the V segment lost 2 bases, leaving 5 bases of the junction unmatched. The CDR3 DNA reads TGTGCCTGGAGTCGGGGGACTAGCGCGACAGATACGCAGTATTTT. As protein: CAWSRGTSATDTQYF.

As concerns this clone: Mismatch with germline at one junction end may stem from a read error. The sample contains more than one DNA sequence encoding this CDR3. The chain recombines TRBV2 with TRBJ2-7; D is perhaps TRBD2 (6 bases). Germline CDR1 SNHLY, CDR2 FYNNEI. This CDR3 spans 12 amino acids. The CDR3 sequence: CASSERAPGGHF. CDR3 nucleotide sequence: TGTGCCAGCAGTGAAAGGGCGCCCGGGGGACACTTC.

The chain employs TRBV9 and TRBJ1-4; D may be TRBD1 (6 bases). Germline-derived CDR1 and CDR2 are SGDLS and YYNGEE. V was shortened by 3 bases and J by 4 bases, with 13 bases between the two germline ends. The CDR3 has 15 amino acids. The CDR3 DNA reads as TGTGCCAGCAGCGCCGGAGACAGGATTAATGAAAAACTGTTTTTT. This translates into CASSAGDRINEKLFF.

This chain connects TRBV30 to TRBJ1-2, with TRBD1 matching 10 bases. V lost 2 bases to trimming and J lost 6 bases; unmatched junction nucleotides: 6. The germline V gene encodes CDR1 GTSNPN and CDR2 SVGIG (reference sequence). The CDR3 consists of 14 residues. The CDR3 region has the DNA TGTGCCTGGAGTCGGGACAGGGGTCAGGATGGCTACACCTTC. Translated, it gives CAWSRDRGQDGYTF.

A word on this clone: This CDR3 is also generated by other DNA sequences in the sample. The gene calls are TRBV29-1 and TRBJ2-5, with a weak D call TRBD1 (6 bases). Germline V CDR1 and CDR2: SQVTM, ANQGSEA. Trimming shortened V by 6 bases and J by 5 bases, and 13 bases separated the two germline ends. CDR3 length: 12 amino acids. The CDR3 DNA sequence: TGCAGCGTCCCACAGGGTCGGGAGACCCAGTACTTC. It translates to CSVPQGRETQYF. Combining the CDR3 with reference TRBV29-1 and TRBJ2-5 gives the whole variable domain SAVISQKPSRDICQRGTSLTIQCQVDSQVTMMFWYRQQPGQSLTLIATANQGSEATYESGFVIDKFPISRPNLTFSTLTVSNMSPEDSSIYLCSVPQGRETQYFGPGTRLLVL.

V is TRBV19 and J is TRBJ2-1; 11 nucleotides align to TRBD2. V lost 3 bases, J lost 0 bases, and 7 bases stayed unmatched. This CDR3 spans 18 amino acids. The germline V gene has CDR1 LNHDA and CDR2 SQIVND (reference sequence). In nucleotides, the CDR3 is TGTGCCAGTAGTATTCTAGCGGGAGGTTTAAGCTCCTACAATGAGCAGTTCTTC. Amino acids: CASSILAGGLSSYNEQFF.

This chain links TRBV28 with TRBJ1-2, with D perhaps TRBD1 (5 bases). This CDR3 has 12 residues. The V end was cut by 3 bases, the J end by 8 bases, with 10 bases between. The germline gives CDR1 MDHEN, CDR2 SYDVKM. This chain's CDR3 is CASSFDSWGYTF. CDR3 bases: TGTGCCAGCAGTTTCGACAGCTGGGGCTACACCTTC.

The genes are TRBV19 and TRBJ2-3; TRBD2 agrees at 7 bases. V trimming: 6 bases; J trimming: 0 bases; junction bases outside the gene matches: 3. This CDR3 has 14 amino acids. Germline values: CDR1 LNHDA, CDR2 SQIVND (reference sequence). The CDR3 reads CASRRSGSTDTQYF. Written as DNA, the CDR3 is TGTGCCAGTAGACGTAGCGGGAGCACAGATACGCAGTATTTT.

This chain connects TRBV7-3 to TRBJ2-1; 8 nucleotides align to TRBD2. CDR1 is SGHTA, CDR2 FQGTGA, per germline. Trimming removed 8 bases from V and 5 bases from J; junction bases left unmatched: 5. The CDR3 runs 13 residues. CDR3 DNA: TGTGCCAGCTCGCCGGGGGGGGACAATGAGCAGTTCTTC. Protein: CASSPGGDNEQFF. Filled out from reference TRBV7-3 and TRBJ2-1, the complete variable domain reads GAGVSQTPSNKVTEKGKYVELRCDPISGHTALYWYRQSLGQGPEFLIYFQGTGAADDSGLPNDRFFAVRPEGSVSTLKIQRTERGDSAVYLCASSPGGDNEQFFGPGTRLTVL.

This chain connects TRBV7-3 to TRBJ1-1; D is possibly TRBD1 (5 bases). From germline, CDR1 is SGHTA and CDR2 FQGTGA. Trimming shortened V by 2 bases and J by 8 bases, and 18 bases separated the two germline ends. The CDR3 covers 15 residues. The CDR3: CASSLGPGRASEAFF. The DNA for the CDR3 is TGTGCCAGCAGCTTAGGTCCGGGCAGGGCTTCGGAAGCTTTCTTT.

The chain's CDR3 is CASSYDSYEQYF. The CDR3 bases are TGTGCCAGCAGCTACGACAGCTACGAGCAGTACTTC. V and J are TRBV7-6 and TRBJ2-7, with D possibly being TRBD1 (5 bases). The germline V and J ends were trimmed by 4 bases and 3 bases, with 7 bases remaining between them. Germline V gene lookup returns CDR1 SGHVS and CDR2 FNYEAQ. CDR3 length: 12 amino acids.